This TCR beta chain was retrieved from a study of blood T cell repertoires in COVID-19. Clones were sequenced by immunoSEQ multiplex PCR, and TCRdb holds only the in-frame ones, with some missing. This sample has about 35,000 clones, with 80% to 90% found just once. The table lists this clone with a count of one. One end of the junction fails to match germline, which may point to a read error. Germline V gives CDR1 MGHRA, CDR2 YSYEKL. This CDR3 is built from 18 residues. The material sequenced was peripheral blood. This receptor was identified in a man between 60 and 75 years old in a cohort sampled during active COVID-19. The chain is built from TRBV4-1 and TRBJ2-1; TRBD2 matches 9 bases. The CDR3 reads CASRQGSGRTNSYNEQFF. CDR3 coding DNA: TGCGCCAGCAGGCAAGGAAGCGGGAGGACTAACTCCTACAATGAGCAGTTCTTC.